This passage covers 2 T cell receptor beta chains from one sample sequenced in a study of cytomegalovirus exposure and HLA in healthy donors. PCR involved 60 Vbeta and 13 Jbeta primers. Clones were read by immunoSEQ multiplex PCR, and TCRdb kept only the in-frame ones, dropping some. This table has under 200,000 clones, around 80% appearing once. Sequencing was done on a sample of PBMCs. The receptors were sampled from a man aged 35 to 55 in good health and CMV-seronegative.

The chain uses TRBV7-9 and TRBJ1-1, with D perhaps matching TRBD1 (5 bases). CDR3 length equals 13 residues. Germline V gene data show CDR1 as SEHNR and CDR2 as FQNEAQ (reference sequence). V lost 2 bases and J 3 bases, leaving 7 bases between the germline ends. This CDR3 is CASSLQGYTEAFF. The CDR3 DNA reads TGTGCCAGCAGCTTACAGGGCTACACTGAAGCTTTCTTT.

In this sample, this clone turned up a few times. This chain links TRBV2 with TRBJ2-3, with 10 bases identical to TRBD2. V lost 5 bases to trimming and J lost 8 bases; unmatched junction nucleotides: 10. The CDR3 loop spans 15 amino acids. CDR1 SNHLY and CDR2 FYNNEI come from the germline V gene. In DNA, the CDR3 is TGTGCCAGCAGTTACACCGGGACTAGCGCGGTTACGCAGTATTTT. Protein sequence: CASSYTGTSAVTQYF.